A selection of T cell receptor beta chains follows, all from one sample in a study of shared clonotypes between healthy human individuals. Measured with immunoSEQ multiplex PCR; TCRdb has only the in-frame clones, and not every one. This sample has about 1.1 million clones, with about 80% found just once. The source material was memory CD4+ T cells from PBMCs. These receptors originate from a man aged 18-30 years in good health. Some clones in this sample may be carry-over from other donors' samples. Both conserved end residues are part of each CDR3. D genes are given only for firm matches. Expanded clones get a size class; other rows say once, few or many, or leave the size out.

clone size	V gene	D gene	J gene	CDR3 length	CDR3 protein	CDR3 DNA
.	TRBV5-1	.	TRBJ1-1	15	CASSLTDRVNTEAFF	TGCGCCAGCAGCTTGACGGACAGAGTGAACACTGAAGCTTTCTTT
many	TRBV4-1	.	TRBJ2-1	13	CASSHPTYNEQFF	TGCGCCAGCAGCCACCCCACCTACAATGAGCAGTTCTTC
.	TRBV5-1	.	TRBJ2-5	15	CASSRGGGRQETQYF	TGCGCCAGCAGCCGCGGGGGCGGACGGCAAGAGACCCAGTACTTC
.	TRBV5-1	.	TRBJ1-3	17	CASSLGLGSSSGNTIYF	TGCGCCAGCAGCTTGGGGTTAGGGTCTTCCTCTGGAAACACCATATATTTT
.	TRBV7-3	.	TRBJ1-1	15	CASSPLGQGDTEAFF	TGTGCCAGCAGCCCCCTAGGGCAGGGCGACACTGAAGCTTTCTTT
.	TRBV7-2	.	TRBJ2-5	14	CASSPRTGIETQYF	TGTGCCAGCAGCCCCAGAACAGGGATAGAGACCCAGTACTTC
.	TRBV5-6	.	TRBJ1-3	13	CASSLGSGNTIYF	TGTGCCAGCAGCTTGGGGTCTGGAAACACCATATATTTT
.	TRBV2	.	TRBJ2-1	11	CASRLYNEQFF	TGTGCCAGCAGGCTATACAATGAGCAGTTCTTC
.	TRBV7-8	TRBD1	TRBJ2-2	18	CASSLDRSFRPNTGELFF	TGTGCCAGCAGCTTGGACAGGTCGTTTCGACCGAACACCGGGGAGCTGTTTTTT
.	TRBV28	.	TRBJ2-2	14	CASSLRINTGELFF	TGTGCCAGCAGTCTCAGAATAAACACCGGGGAGCTGTTTTTT
.	TRBV5-1	TRBD2	TRBJ2-1	15	CASSHGRAGGDEQFF	TGCGCCAGCAGCCACGGGAGGGCCGGGGGCGATGAGCAGTTCTTC
.	TRBV28	.	TRBJ2-4	14	CASSAGVAKNIQYF	TGTGCCAGCAGTGCCGGGGTAGCCAAAAACATTCAGTACTTC
.	TRBV28	TRBD2	TRBJ2-2	16	CASTGGGLAPAGELFF	TGTGCCAGCACCGGGGGGGGACTAGCACCCGCCGGGGAGCTGTTTTTT
.	TRBV28	TRBD1	TRBJ1-2	14	CASRYQGAGYGYTF	TGTGCCAGCAGGTATCAGGGGGCAGGCTATGGCTACACCTTC
once	TRBV28	TRBD2	TRBJ2-3	17	CASSLWAGGPNTDTQYF	TGTGCCAGCAGTTTATGGGCGGGAGGGCCCAACACAGATACGCAGTATTTT
.	TRBV9	.	TRBJ2-3	16	CASSAGLFPSTDTQYF	TGTGCCAGCAGCGCCGGACTCTTTCCTAGCACAGATACGCAGTATTTT
.	TRBV27	.	TRBJ1-2	12	CASRGRSYGYTF	TGTGCCAGCAGGGGACGGAGCTATGGCTACACCTTC
few	TRBV19	TRBD1	TRBJ1-1	14	CASRMTGVRTEAFF	TGTGCCAGTAGGATGACAGGGGTAAGGACTGAAGCTTTCTTT
few	TRBV7-8	.	TRBJ1-5	17	CASSSTHGSYSNQPQHF	TGTGCCAGCAGTTCTACCCATGGGAGCTATAGCAATCAGCCCCAGCATTTT
.	TRBV7-3	TRBD1	TRBJ2-2	17	CASSRAPGTENTGELFF	TGTGCCAGCAGTCGCGCCCCCGGGACAGAGAACACCGGGGAGCTGTTTTTT
.	TRBV6-1	TRBD1	TRBJ1-5	15	CASILRDRGLQPQHF	TGTGCCAGCATTCTCCGGGACAGGGGTTTACAGCCCCAGCATTTT
.	TRBV5-1	.	TRBJ1-5	14	CASSSGAPNQPQHF	TGCGCCAGCAGCTCCGGGGCGCCCAATCAGCCCCAGCATTTT
.	TRBV6-5	.	TRBJ2-1	11	CASSSRGEQFF	TGTGCCAGCAGCTCACGGGGGGAGCAGTTCTTC
.	TRBV19	.	TRBJ2-7	15	CASRRQDTDSYEQYF	TGTGCCAGTAGACGACAGGACACCGACAGCTACGAGCAGTACTTC
many	TRBV5-1	.	TRBJ1-5	14	CASSLEGGNQPQHF	TGCGCCAGCAGCTTGGAGGGGGGAAATCAGCCCCAGCATTTT
.	TRBV11-2	TRBD2	TRBJ2-5	16	CASSLGSAGGGETQYF	TGTGCCAGCAGCTTAGGTTCAGCGGGAGGGGGGGAGACCCAGTACTTC
.	TRBV7-2	TRBD1	TRBJ2-2	16	CASSSIPGGKAGELFF	TGTGCCAGCAGCTCAATTCCAGGGGGCAAAGCCGGGGAGCTGTTTTTT
.	TRBV5-1	.	TRBJ1-1	14	CASSLGTSNTEAFF	TGCGCCAGCAGCTTAGGGACATCAAACACTGAAGCTTTCTTT
.	TRBV7-3	.	TRBJ2-5	12	CASSLRLVTQYF	TGTGCCAGCAGCTTACGGTTAGTGACCCAGTACTTC
.	TRBV7-9	.	TRBJ2-7	13	CASSLAKAYEQYF	TGTGCCAGCAGCTTGGCGAAGGCCTACGAGCAGTACTTC
.	TRBV2	TRBD1	TRBJ2-5	13	CASSARDRETQYF	TGTGCCAGCAGTGCTAGGGACAGGGAGACCCAGTACTTC
.	TRBV15	.	TRBJ2-3	14	CATTGWAVTDTQYF	TGTGCCACCACCGGGTGGGCCGTCACAGATACGCAGTATTTT
.	TRBV11-1	.	TRBJ2-7	13	CASSSFLSGEQYF	TGTGCCAGCAGCTCTTTCCTTTCGGGGGAGCAGTACTTC
.	TRBV7-9	.	TRBJ2-7	14	CASSLQANGHEQYF	TGTGCCAGCAGCTTACAGGCGAACGGCCACGAGCAGTACTTC
.	TRBV9	.	TRBJ1-3	15	CASSLTRGGRNTIYF	TGTGCCAGCAGCCTCACCAGGGGCGGGAGGAACACCATATATTTT
.	TRBV5-6	.	TRBJ2-4	12	CASSLRRGIQYF	TGTGCCAGCAGCTTGCGGCGGGGCATTCAGTACTTC
.	TRBV5-1	.	TRBJ2-1	16	CASSLVAASSYNEQFF	TGCGCCAGCAGCTTGGTGGCGGCGAGCTCCTACAATGAGCAGTTCTTC
.	TRBV5-5	TRBD1	TRBJ2-7	15	CASTPGAGGFYEQYF	TGTGCCAGCACCCCAGGGGCAGGGGGCTTCTACGAGCAGTACTTC
.	TRBV27	TRBD1	TRBJ1-2	11	CASQGVAGYTF	TGTGCCAGTCAGGGGGTTGCTGGCTACACCTTC
.	TRBV29-1	TRBD1	TRBJ1-2	15	CSVEGNRDRAYGYTF	TGCAGCGTTGAAGGAAATCGGGACAGGGCCTATGGCTACACCTTC
once	TRBV7-3	.	TRBJ2-1	12	CASSFGGGEQFF	TGTGCCAGCAGCTTCGGCGGGGGCGAACAGTTCTTC
.	TRBV18	.	TRBJ2-5	13	CASSPGGRETQYF	TGTGCCAGCTCACCAGGGGGCCGGGAGACCCAGTACTTC
.	TRBV20-1	.	TRBJ2-7	11	CSGGGSNEQYF	TGCAGTGGAGGAGGTTCAAACGAGCAGTACTTC
.	TRBV7-3	.	TRBJ2-3	13	CASSPSGTDTQYF	TGTGCCAGCAGCCCCTCAGGGACAGATACGCAGTATTTT